This TCR beta chain appears in the sequencing data of a study of cytomegalovirus exposure and HLA in healthy donors. From germline, CDR1 is SNHLY and CDR2 FYNNEI. With V trimmed by 5 bases and J by 3 bases, 8 bases remained unmatched. The CDR3 consists of 15 residues. As regards this clone: Its target is not known.

Study findings and constraints: Researchers counted about 150 TCR beta chains as cytomegalovirus-associated.

Profiling relied on immunoSEQ multiplex PCR, and the TCRdb table lists in-frame clones only, not all of them. The sample gives roughly 65,000 clones, around 90% of which show up once; just over 3% is in the top ten. Donors were drawn from the approximately 110-subject validation cohort, separate from the approximately 640-subject first cohort. The receptor was isolated from a man aged 18 to 29 in good health and CMV-seronegative. Sequencing was carried out using PBMCs. The chain is built from TRBV2 and TRBJ2-7, with TRBD1 matching 9 bases. In DNA, the CDR3 is TGTGCCAGCAGTAGAGAGGGACAGGGAAGCTACGAGCAGTACTTC. It yields the protein CASSREGQGSYEQYF.